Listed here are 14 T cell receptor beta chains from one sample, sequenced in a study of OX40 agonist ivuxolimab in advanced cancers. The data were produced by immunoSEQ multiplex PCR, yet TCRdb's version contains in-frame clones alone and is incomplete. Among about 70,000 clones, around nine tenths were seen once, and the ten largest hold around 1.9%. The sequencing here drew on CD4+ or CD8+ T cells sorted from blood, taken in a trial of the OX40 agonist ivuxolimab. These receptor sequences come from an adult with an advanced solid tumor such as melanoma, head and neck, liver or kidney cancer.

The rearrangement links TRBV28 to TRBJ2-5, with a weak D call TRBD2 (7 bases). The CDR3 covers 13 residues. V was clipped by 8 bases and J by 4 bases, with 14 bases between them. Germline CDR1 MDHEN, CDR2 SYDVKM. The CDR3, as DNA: TGTGCCAGCGGAACGGGGGGCCGAGAGACCCAGTACTTC. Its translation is CASGTGGRETQYF.

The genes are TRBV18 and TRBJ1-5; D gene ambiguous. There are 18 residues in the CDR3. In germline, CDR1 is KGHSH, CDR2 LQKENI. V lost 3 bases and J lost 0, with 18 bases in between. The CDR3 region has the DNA TGTGCCAGCTCACCCCCGGCCGGAGGAGCTAATAGCAATCAGCCCCAGCATTTT. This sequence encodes CASSPPAGGANSNQPQHF.

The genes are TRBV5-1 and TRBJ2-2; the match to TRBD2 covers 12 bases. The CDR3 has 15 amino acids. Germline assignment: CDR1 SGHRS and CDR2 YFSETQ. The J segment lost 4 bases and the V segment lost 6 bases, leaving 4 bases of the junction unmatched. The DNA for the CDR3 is TGCGCCAGCACCCTAGCGGGAGGGAGCACCGGGGAGCTGTTTTTT. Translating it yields CASTLAGGSTGELFF.

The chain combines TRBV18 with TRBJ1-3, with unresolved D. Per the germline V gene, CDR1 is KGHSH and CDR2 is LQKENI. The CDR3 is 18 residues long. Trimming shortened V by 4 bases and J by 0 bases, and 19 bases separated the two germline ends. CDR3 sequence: CASSQNQVQAYSGNTIYF. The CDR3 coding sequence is TGTGCCAGCTCACAAAATCAAGTGCAGGCTTACTCTGGAAACACCATATATTTT.

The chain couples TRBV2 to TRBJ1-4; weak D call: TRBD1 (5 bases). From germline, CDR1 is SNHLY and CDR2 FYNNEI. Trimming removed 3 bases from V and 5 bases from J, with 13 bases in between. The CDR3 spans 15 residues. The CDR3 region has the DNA TGTGCCAGCAGTGATATTGGGACGAAGAATGAAAAACTGTTTTTT. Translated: CASSDIGTKNEKLFF.

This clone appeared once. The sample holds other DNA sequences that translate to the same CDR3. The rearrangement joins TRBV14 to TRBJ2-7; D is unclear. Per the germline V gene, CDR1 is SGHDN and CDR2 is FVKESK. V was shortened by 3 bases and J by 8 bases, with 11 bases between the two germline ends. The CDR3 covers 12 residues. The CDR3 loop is CASSQDRLQQYF. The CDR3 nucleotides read TGTGCCAGCAGCCAGGACCGTCTCCAGCAGTACTTC. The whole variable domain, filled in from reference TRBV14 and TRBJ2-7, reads EAGVTQFPSHSVIEKGQTVTLRCDPISGHDNLYWYRRVMGKEIKFLLHFVKESKQDESGMPNNRFLAERTGGTYSTLKVQPAELEDSGVYFCASSQDRLQQYFGPGTRLTVT.

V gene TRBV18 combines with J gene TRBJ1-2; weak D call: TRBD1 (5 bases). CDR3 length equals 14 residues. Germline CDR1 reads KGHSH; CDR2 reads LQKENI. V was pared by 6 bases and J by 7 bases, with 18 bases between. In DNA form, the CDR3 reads TGTGCCAGCTCCCCAAGCCAGGGTATTTTTGGCTACACCTTC. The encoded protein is CASSPSQGIFGYTF. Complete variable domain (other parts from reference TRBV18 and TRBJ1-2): NAGVMQNPRHLVRRRGQEARLRCSPMKGHSHVYWYRQLPEEGLKFMVYLQKENIIDESGMPKERFSAEFPKEGPSILRIQQVVRGDSAAYFCASSPSQGIFGYTFGSGTRLTVV.

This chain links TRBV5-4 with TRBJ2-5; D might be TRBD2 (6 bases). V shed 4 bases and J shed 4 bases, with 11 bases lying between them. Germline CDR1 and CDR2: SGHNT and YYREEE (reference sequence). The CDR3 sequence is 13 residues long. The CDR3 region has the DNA TGTGCCAGCAGCCCCCCGGGGGTAGAGACCCAGTACTTC. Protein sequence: CASSPPGVETQYF.

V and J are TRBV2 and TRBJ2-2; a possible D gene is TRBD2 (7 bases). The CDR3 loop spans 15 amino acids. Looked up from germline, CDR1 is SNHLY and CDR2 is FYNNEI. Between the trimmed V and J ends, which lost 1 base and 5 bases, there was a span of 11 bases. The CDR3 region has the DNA TGTGCCAGCAGTGAAGGGGGGGGCCGGACCGGGGAGCTGTTTTTT. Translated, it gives CASSEGGGRTGELFF. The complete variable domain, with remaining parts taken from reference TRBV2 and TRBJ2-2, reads EPEVTQTPSHQVTQMGQEVILRCVPISNHLYFYWYRQILGQKVEFLVSFYNNEISEKSEIFDDQFSVERPDGSNFTLKIRSTKLEDSAMYFCASSEGGGRTGELFFGEGSRLTVL.

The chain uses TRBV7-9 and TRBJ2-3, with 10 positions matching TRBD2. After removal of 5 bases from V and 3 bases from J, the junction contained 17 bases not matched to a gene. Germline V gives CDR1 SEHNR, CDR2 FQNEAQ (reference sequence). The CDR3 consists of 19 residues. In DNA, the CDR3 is TGTGCCAGCAGCGGCCTCGCCGGGCTAGCGGGAGAAGTGACAGATACGCAGTATTTT. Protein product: CASSGLAGLAGEVTDTQYF.

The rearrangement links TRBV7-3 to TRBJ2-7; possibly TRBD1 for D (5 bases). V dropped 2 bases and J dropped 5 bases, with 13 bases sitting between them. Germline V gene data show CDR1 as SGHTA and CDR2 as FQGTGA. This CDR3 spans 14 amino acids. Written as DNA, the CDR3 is TGTGCCAGCAGCTTACGGCAGGGTTCACACGAGCAGTACTTC. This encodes CASSLRQGSHEQYF.

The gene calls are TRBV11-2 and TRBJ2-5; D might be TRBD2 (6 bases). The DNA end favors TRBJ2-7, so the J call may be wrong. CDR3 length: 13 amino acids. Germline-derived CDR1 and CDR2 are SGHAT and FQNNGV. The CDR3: CASSSGSEGEQYF. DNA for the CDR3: TGTGCCAGCAGCTCGGGGTCGGAGGGCGAGCAGTACTTC.

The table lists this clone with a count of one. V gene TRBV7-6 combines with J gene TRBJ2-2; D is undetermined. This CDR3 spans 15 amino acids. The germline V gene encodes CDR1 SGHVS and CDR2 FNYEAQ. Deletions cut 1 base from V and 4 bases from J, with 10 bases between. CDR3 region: CASSLGSGGTGELFF. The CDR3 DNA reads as TGTGCCAGCAGCTTAGGGAGTGGTGGCACCGGGGAGCTGTTTTTT.

CDR3 coding DNA: TGTGCCAGCAGAGGACAGTTACTTGCAACTAATGAAAAACTGTTTTTT. This codes for CASRGQLLATNEKLFF. The chain joins TRBV2 to TRBJ1-4; maybe TRBD1 (6 bases). The length of the CDR3 is 16 residues. Germline CDR1 is SNHLY and CDR2 is FYNNEI. V lost 6 bases, J lost 0 bases, and 14 bases lay in between.